Described below is a single T cell receptor beta chain sequence and its context. This clone has only a few counts. What this receptor recognizes is not known. No per-base quality is available; no much larger clone lies one base away. This specimen comes from a study of CD8+ T cells in alopecia areata (dated by TCRdb to 2016 to 2018). Regarding the research as a whole: Treated patients were enrolled in an open-label pilot trial of oral tofacitinib at 5 to 10 mg twice daily for moderate-to-severe alopecia areata. Patients received tofacitinib for 6 to 18 months and were then followed off drug for 6 months to check for delayed response and recurrence. The SALT score, which quantifies the percentage of affected scalp surface area, was used to measure disease severity in treated patients. In both human patients and the C3H/HeJ mouse model, the study applied high-throughput TCRbeta sequencing to look at T cell clonal expansion in alopecia areata. Scalp tissue and sorted CD4+ and CD8+ peripheral blood T cells from patchy and totalis/universalis alopecia areata patients and from healthy controls were covered by human TCRbeta sequencing. Tofacitinib-treated patients had biopsies at baseline and at 4 and 24 weeks of treatment, with a later scalp biopsy in several patients. Scalp clonality was compared across normal scalp (n=4), patchy alopecia areata scalp (n=8), and alopecia totalis/universalis scalp (n=8). RNA came from the PAXgene miRNA kit for fixed scalp, the miRNeasy kit for PBMCs, and the RNeasy kit for mouse skin. TCRbeta CDR3 regions were amplified by immunoSEQ multiplex PCR with 35 Vbeta forward and 13 Jbeta reverse primers.

Library generation was performed with the immunoSEQ multiplex PCR assay. RNA was extracted from all samples and reverse transcribed into cDNA as template for TCR sequencing. SuperScript III was used for first-strand cDNA synthesis, primed with a 2:1 mix of oligo-dT and random hexamers. A synthetic immune receptor repertoire was used to measure amplification bias, and any remaining bias was corrected computationally. Per the original workflow: After raw reads were preprocessed to remove errors, the CDR3 was defined following IMGT conventions as running from the conserved cysteine to phenylalanine. To get clonality, Shannon entropy was normalized by log2 of the number of productive unique TCRs and the result was subtracted from 1. Whether scalp clones were CD4 or CD8 was inferred by matching scalp TCRbeta sequences against CD4 and CD8 repertoires sorted from blood. Sourced from immuneACCESS, this table was stored by TCRdb with only in-frame sequences that have V and J called. A share of the clones is absent; for the studies checked, an unresolved V gene accounts for under half, and the remainder has no known explanation. Clone size and V and J calls were adopted from that table, with D and trimming inferred from the DNA. Present in this sample are roughly 180,000 clones, 45% to 60% of which were seen just once. The biggest ten clones account for 9.5% to 13% of the sample.

CDR3 length: 12 amino acids, cysteine to phenylalanine. The DNA shown is the 36-base CDR3, in frame from base 1. V gives up 4 bases and J gives up 7 bases, and the segment between their germline ends measures 8 bases. CDR1 and CDR2 (SEHNR, FQNEAQ) derive from the germline V gene (reference sequence). Beyond this particular receptor, the publication reports: Higher clonality and more expanded CD8+ clones were observed in lesional scalp than in normal scalp, particularly in alopecia totalis/universalis, a finding suggestive of antigenic drive. During tofacitinib treatment, many expanded lesional clones stuck around in both scalp and blood, and this persistence may partly explain why relapse happens after treatment is stopped. Shared TCR sequences between patients were less evident than in mice, which may be partly attributable to HLA diversity in the patient population. The treated cohort was small, with a single nonresponder, so links between baseline CD8+ expansion and response need larger studies. Tofacitinib significantly decreased scalp clonality and the number of expanded CD8+ clones among the top 100 scalp clones. Scalp TCR repertoire analysis is complicated because resident alphabeta T cells in normal human skin are also sequenced, whereas mouse skin is dominated by gammadelta T cells.

Sample treatment or condition, as interpreted from the label and publication: oral pan-JAK inhibitor, 5-10 mg twice daily. Peripheral blood and lesional scalp punch biopsies were obtained from patients with alopecia areata. PBMCs were separated by density centrifugation and stained for CD3, CD4 and CD8, after which CD4+ and CD8+ T cells were sorted on a FACSAria. The source material was CD8+ T cells sorted from blood, sampled around week 52, from a patient treated with tofacitinib. The chain is encoded by TRBV7-9 joined to TRBJ2-1, with the D gene uncertain. The receptor was derived from a human donor with alopecia areata. The CDR3 corresponds to CASSSGDNEQFF. The DNA sequence is as follows: TGTGCCAGCAGCTCCGGAGATAATGAGCAGTTCTTC.